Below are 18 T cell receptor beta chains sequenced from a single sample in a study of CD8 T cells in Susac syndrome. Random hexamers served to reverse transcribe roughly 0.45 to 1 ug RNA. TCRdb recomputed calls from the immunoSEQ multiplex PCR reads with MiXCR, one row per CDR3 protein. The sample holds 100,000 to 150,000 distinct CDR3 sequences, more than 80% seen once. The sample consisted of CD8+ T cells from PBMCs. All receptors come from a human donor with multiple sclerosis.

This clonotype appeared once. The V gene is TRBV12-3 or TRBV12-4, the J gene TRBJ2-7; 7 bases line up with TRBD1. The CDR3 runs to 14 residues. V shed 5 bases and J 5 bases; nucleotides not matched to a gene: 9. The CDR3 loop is CASSPEIQGNEQYF. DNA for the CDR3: TGTGCCAGCAGTCCCGAAATACAGGGGAACGAGCAGTACTTC.

The CDR3 here is CASSLGTSVKNIQYF. The CDR3 DNA reads as TGTGCCAGCAGCTTAGGTACATCCGTCAAAAACATTCAGTACTTC. The rearrangement joins TRBV7-9 to TRBJ2-4; no firm D call. The V end was cut by 1 base, the J end by 3 bases, with 10 bases between. This CDR3 comprises 15 residues. CDR1 is SEHNR and CDR2 is FQNEAQ in the germline V gene (reference sequence).

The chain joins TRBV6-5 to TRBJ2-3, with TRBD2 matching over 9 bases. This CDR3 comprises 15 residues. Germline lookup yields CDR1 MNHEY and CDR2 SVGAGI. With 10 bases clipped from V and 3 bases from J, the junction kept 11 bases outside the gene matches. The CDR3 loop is CATNRGGRETDTQYF. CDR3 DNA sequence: TGTGCCACCAACAGGGGCGGGAGGGAGACAGATACGCAGTATTTT.

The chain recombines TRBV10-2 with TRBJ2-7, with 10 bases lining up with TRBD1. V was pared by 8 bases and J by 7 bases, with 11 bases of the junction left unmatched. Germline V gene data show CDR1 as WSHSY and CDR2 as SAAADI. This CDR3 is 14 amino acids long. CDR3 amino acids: CASCLGQGNGEQYF. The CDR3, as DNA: TGCGCCAGCTGCCTGGGACAGGGGAACGGGGAGCAGTACTTC.

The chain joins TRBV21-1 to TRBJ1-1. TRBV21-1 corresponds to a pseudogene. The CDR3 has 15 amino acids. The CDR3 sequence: CASSKVTRSGTEAFF. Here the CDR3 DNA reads TGTGCCAGCAGCAAAGTCACAAGGAGTGGTACTGAAGCTTTCTTT.

Here the CDR3 DNA reads TGTGCCAGCAGCCGGACCGGGACAGATGGCTACACCTTC. Translated: CASSRTGTDGYTF. V is TRBV3-1 and J is TRBJ1-2; 7 bases line up with TRBD1. This CDR3 region has 13 residues. CDR1 LGHDT and CDR2 YNNKEL come from the germline V gene (reference sequence). The V segment lost 4 bases and the J segment 6 bases; nucleotides outside the gene matches: 5.

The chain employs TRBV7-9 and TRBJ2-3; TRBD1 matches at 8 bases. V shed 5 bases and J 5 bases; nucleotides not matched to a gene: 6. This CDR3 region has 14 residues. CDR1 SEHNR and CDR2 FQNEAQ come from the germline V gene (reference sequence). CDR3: CASSHGQGIDTQYF. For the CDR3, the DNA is TGTGCCAGCAGCCACGGACAGGGTATAGATACGCAGTATTTT.

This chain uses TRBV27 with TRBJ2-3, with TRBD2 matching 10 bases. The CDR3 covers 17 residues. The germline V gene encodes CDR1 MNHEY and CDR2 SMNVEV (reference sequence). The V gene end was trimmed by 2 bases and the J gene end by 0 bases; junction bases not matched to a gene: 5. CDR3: CASSLTSGTTSTDTQYF. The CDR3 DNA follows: TGTGCCAGCAGTTTAACTAGCGGGACCACTAGCACAGATACGCAGTATTTT.

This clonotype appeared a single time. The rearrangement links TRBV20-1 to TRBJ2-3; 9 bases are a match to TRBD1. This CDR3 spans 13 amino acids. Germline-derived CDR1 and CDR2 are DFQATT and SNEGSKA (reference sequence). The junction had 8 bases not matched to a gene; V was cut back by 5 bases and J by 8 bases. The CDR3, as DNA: TGCAGTGCTCCTCTCCGGACAGGGGCTACGCAGTATTTT. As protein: CSAPLRTGATQYF.

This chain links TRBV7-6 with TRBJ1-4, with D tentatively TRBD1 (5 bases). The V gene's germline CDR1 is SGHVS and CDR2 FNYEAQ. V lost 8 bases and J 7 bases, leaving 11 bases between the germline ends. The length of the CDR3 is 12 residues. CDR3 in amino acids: CASGGSIEKLFF. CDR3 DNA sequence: TGTGCCAGCGGGGGGAGTATTGAAAAACTGTTTTTT.

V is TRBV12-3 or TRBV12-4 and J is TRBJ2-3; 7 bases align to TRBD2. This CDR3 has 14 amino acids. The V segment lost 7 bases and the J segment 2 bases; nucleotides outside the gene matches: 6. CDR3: CASTLAAHTDTQYF. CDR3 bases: TGTGCCAGCACCCTAGCGGCCCACACAGATACGCAGTATTTT.

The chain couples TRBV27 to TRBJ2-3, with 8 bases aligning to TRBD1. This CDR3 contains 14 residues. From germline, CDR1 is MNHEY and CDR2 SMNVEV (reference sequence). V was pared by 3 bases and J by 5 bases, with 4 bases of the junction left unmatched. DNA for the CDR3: TGTGCCAGCAGTTTCACAGGGGGAAGAGATACGCAGTATTTT. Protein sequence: CASSFTGGRDTQYF.

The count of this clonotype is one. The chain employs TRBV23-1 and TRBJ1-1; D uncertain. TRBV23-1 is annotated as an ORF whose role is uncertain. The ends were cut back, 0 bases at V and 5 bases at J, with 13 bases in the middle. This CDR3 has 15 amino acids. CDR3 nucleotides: TGCGCCAGCAGTCAATCGAACGGCGGCGGTACTGAAGCTTTCTTT. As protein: CASSQSNGGGTEAFF.

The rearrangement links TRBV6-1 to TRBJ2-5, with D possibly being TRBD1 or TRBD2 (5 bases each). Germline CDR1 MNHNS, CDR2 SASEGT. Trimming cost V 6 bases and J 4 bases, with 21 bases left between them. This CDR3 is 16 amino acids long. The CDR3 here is CASSKRGRMSPETQYF. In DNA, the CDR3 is TGTGCCAGCAGCAAACGGGGCCGGATGAGCCCAGAGACCCAGTACTTC.

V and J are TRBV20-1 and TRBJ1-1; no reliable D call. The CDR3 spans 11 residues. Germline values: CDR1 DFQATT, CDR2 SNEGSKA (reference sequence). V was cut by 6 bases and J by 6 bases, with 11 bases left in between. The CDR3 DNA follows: TGCAGTGCCGCGGGATTTCCTGAAGCTTTCTTT. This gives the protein CSAAGFPEAFF.

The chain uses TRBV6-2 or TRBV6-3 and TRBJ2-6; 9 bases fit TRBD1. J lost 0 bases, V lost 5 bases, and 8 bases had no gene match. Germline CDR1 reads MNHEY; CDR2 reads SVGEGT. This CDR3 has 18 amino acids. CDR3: CASSPLGQGISGANVLTF. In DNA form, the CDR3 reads TGTGCCAGCAGTCCCCTGGGACAGGGAATCTCTGGGGCCAACGTCCTGACTTTC.

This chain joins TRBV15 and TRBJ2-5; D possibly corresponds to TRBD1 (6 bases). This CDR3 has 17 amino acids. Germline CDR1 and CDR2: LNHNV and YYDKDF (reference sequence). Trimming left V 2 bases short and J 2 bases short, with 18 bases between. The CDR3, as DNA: TGTGCCACCAGCAGACCCAATTTTCCGGGACAACAAGAGACCCAGTACTTC. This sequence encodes CATSRPNFPGQQETQYF.

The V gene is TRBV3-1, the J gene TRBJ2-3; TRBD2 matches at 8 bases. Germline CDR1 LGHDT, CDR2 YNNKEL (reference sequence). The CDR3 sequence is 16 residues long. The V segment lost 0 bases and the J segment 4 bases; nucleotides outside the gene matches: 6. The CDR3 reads CASSQDIAGTADTQYF. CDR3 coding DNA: TGTGCCAGCAGCCAAGATATAGCGGGAACGGCAGATACGCAGTATTTT.